The subject of this entry is one TCR beta chain. No antigen is known for it. V lost 0 bases, J lost 4 bases, and 6 bases stayed unmatched. The CDR3 is made up of 17 amino acids. The germline gives CDR1 SGHAT, CDR2 FQNNGV. The data stem from a study of cytomegalovirus exposure and HLA in healthy donors. Findings and limits, study-wide: Association with HLA alleles at 0.05 false discovery rate was found for about 17,000 TCR beta sequences in a later analysis. CMV serostatus was the sole immune exposure data available.

13 Jbeta primers and 60 Vbeta primers were used for the PCR. TCRdb keeps only in-frame clones here, not all; method: immunoSEQ multiplex PCR. The sample records 120,000 to 150,000 clones, 73% being singletons. All donors participated as healthy donors of bone marrow. The sample taken for sequencing was PBMCs. This TCR was recovered from a woman in her thirties or forties in good health and CMV-seronegative. The chain uses TRBV11-2 and TRBJ1-1; 12 bases agree with TRBD1. The CDR3 loop reads CASSLDLWDRGLTEAFF. For the CDR3, the DNA is TGTGCCAGCAGCTTAGATCTGTGGGACAGGGGGCTCACTGAAGCTTTCTTT.